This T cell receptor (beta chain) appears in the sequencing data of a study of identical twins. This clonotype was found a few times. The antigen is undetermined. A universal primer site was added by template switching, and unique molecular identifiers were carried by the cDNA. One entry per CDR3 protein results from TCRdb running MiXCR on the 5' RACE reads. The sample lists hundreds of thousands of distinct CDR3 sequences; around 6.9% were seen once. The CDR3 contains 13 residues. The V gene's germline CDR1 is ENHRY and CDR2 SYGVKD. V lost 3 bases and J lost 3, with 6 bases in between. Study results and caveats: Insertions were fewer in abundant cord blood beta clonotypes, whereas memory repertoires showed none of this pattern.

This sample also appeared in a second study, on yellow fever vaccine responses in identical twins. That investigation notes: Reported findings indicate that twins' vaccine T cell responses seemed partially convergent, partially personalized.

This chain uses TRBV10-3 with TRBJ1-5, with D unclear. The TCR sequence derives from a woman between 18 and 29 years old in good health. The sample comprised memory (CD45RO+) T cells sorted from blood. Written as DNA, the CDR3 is TGTGCCATCAGTGACAGCTACAATCAGCCCCAGCATTTT. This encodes CAISDSYNQPQHF.